This T cell receptor (beta chain) was sequenced during a study of monozygotic twins with inflammatory bowel disease. TCRdb reprocessed the 5' RACE reads and keeps a single row for each CDR3 protein, giving no DNA. Its table records some 160,000 distinct CDR3 sequences. The sequenced sample was blood. The sequence came from a human donor with ulcerative colitis or Crohn's disease, or a healthy co-twin of an affected twin (not recorded which).

CDR3 sequence: CASRLSTDEQFF. The chain has TRBV2 and TRBJ2-1. The CDR3 has 12 amino acids. From germline, CDR1 is SNHLY and CDR2 FYNNEI.